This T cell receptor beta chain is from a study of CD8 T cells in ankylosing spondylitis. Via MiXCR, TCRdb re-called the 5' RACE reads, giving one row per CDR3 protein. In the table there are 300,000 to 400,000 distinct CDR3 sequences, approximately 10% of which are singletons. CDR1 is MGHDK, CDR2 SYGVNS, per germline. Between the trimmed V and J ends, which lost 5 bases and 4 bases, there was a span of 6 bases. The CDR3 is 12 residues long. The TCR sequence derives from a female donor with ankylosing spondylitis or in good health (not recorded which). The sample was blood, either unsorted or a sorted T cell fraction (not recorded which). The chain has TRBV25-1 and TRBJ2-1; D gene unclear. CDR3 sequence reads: CASSPAYNEQFF. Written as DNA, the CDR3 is TGTGCCAGCAGTCCGGCATACAATGAGCAGTTCTTC.